This T cell receptor beta chain was obtained from a study of monozygotic twins with inflammatory bowel disease. The study's findings and limits: IBD patients displayed reduced TCRbeta diversity (inverse Simpson) when set against healthy co-twins.

With regard to this clonotype: What it binds is unknown.

Per germline, CDR1 SGHRS and CDR2 YFSETQ. The length of the CDR3 is 11 residues. TCRdb reprocessed the 5' RACE reads, with one entry per CDR3 protein and no DNA. The sample totals 150,000 to 200,000 distinct CDR3 sequences. The TCR originated in a human donor with ulcerative colitis or Crohn's disease, or a healthy co-twin of an affected twin (not recorded which). Sequencing was done on a sample of blood. This chain links TRBV5-1 with TRBJ2-3. The CDR3 spells CASRGSDTQYF. The variable domain in full, completed from reference TRBV5-1 and TRBJ2-3, reads KAGVTQTPRYLIKTRGQQVTLSCSPISGHRSVSWYQQTPGQGLQFLFEYFSETQRNKGNFPGRFSGRQFSNSRSEMNVSTLELGDSALYLCASRGSDTQYFGPGTRLTVL.